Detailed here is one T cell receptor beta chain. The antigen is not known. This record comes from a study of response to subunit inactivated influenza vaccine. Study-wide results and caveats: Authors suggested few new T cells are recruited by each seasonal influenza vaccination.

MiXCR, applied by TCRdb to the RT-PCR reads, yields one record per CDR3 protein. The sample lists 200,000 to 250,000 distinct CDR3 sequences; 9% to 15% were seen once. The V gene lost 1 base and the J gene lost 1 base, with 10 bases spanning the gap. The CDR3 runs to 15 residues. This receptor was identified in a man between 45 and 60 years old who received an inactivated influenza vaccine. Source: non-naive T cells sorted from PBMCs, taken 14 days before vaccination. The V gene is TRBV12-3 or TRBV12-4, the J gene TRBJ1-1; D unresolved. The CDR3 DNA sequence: TGTGCCAGCAGTTTAGACGGCACGCCGAACACTGAAGCTTTCTTT. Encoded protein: CASSLDGTPNTEAFF.